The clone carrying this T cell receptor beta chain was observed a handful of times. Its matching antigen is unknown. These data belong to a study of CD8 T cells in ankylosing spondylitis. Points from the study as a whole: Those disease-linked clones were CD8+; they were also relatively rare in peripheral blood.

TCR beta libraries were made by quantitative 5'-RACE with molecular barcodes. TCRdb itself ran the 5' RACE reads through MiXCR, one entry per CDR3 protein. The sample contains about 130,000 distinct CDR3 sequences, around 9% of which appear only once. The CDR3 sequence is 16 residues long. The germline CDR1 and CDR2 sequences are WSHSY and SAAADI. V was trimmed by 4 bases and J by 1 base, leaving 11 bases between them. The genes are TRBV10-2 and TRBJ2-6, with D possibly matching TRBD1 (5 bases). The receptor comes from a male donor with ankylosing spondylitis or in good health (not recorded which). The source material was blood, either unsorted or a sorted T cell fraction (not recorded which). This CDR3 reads CASSGQGSSGANVLTF. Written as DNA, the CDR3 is TGCGCCAGCAGTGGTCAGGGTTCATCTGGGGCCAACGTCCTGACTTTC.